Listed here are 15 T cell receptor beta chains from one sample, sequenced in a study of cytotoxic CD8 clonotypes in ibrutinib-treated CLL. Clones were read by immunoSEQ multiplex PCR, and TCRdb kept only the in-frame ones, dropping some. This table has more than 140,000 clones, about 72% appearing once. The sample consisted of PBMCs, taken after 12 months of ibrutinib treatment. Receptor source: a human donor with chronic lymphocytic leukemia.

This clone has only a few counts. For the CDR3, the DNA is TGTGCCAGCAGCTTAGAACTAGCCCAAGAGACCCAGTACTTC. Its protein is CASSLELAQETQYF. The chain combines TRBV7-2 with TRBJ2-5; tentative D call: TRBD2 (6 bases). CDR1 is SGHTA, CDR2 FQGNSA, per germline. V lost 1 base, J lost 1 base, and 7 bases lay in between. This CDR3 is built from 14 residues.

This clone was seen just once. As DNA, the CDR3 is TGTGCCAGCAGCCAACCTTTGGGCACAGATACGCAGTATTTT. This encodes CASSQPLGTDTQYF. The chain combines TRBV13 with TRBJ2-3; D ambiguous. The CDR3 spans 14 residues. Germline V gene lookup returns CDR1 PRHDT and CDR2 FYEKMQ (reference sequence). V was trimmed by 5 bases and J by 1 base, leaving 10 bases between them.

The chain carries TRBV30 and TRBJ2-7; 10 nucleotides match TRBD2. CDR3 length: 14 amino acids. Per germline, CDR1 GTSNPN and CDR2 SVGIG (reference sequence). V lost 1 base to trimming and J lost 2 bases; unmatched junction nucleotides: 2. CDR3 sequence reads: CAWSAGTSAYEQYF. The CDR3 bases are TGTGCCTGGAGTGCCGGGACTAGCGCCTACGAGCAGTACTTC.

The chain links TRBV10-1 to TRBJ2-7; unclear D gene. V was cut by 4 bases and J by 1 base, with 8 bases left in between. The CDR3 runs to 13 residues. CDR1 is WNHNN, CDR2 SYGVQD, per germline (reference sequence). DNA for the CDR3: TGCGCCAGCAGTGGTGGCCGTTCCTACGAGCAGTACTTC. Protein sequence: CASSGGRSYEQYF.

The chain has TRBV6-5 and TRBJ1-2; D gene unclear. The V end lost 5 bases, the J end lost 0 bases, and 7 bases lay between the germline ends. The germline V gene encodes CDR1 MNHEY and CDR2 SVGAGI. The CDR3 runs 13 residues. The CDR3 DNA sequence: TGTGCCAGCAGTAATAGGCCTAACTATGGCTACACCTTC. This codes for CASSNRPNYGYTF.

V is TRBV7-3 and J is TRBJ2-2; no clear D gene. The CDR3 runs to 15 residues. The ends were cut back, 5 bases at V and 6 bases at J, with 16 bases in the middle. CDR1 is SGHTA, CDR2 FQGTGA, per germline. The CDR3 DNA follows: TGTGCCAGCAGCCGTGGCGTGCAGGCGGCCGGGGAGCTGTTTTTT. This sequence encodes CASSRGVQAAGELFF.

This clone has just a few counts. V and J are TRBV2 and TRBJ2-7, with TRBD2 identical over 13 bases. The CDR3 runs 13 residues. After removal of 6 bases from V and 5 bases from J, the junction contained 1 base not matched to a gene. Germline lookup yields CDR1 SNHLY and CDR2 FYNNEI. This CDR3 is CASSGLAGDEQYF. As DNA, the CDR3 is TGTGCCAGCAGCGGACTAGCGGGAGACGAGCAGTACTTC.

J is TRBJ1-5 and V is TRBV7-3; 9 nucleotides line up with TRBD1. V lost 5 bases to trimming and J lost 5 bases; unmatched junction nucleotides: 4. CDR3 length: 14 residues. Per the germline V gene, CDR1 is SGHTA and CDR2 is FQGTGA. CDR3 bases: TGTGCCAGCAGCCCCCGACAGGGGGATCAGCCCCAGCATTTT. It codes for CASSPRQGDQPQHF.

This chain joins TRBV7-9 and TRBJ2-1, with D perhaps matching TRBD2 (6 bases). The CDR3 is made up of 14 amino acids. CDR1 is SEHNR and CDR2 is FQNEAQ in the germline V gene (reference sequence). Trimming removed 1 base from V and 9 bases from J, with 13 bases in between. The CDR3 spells CASSLGASVGEQFF. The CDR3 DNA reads TGTGCCAGCAGCTTAGGTGCTAGCGTCGGTGAGCAGTTCTTC.

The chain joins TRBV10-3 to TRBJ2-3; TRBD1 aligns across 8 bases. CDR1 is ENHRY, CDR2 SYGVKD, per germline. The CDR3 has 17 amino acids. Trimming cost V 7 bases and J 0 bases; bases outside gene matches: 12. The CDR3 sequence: CAITKKPGQVSTDTQYF. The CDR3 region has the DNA TGTGCCATCACCAAAAAACCGGGACAGGTCAGCACAGATACGCAGTATTTT.

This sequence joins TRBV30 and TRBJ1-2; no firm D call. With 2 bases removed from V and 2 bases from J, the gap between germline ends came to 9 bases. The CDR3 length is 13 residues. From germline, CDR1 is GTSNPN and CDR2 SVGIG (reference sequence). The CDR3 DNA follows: TGTGCCTGGAGTTTAGGGCTGAACTATGGCTACACCTTC. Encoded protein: CAWSLGLNYGYTF.

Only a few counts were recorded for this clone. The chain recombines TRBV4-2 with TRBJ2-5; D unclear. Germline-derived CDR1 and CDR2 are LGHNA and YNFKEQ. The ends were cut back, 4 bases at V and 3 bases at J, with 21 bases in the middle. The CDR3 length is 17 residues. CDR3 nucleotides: TGTGCCAGCAGCCCGAAAACCCCAAGACCAAGGGAAGAGACCCAGTACTTC. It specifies CASSPKTPRPREETQYF.

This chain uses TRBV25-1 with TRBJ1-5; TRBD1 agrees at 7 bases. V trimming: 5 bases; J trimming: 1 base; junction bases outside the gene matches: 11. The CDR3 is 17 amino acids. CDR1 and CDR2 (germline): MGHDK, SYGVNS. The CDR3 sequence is CASSPSRTGPSNQPQHF. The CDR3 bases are TGTGCCAGCAGTCCGTCCCGGACAGGCCCAAGCAATCAGCCCCAGCATTTT.

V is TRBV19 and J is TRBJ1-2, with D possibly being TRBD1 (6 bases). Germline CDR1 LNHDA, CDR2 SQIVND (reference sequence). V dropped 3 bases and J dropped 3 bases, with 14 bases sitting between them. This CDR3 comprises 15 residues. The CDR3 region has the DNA TGTGCCAGTAGTATCAGCGGCAGGGGAGACTATGGCTACACCTTC. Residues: CASSISGRGDYGYTF.

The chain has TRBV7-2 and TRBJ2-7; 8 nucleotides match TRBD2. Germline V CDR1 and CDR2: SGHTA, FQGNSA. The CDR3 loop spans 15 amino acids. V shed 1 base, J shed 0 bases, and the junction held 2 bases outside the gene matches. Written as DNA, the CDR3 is TGTGCCAGCAGCTTAGACGGGAGGGGCTCCTACGAGCAGTACTTC. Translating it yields CASSLDGRGSYEQYF.